This TCR beta chain was identified during a study of CD8+ T cells in alopecia areata. The CDR3 covers 14 residues. Germline V lookup: CDR1 SGHTA, CDR2 FQGNSA. Germline trimming cut 5 bases from V and 6 bases from J; bases unmatched to any gene: 5. Study findings and constraints: TCR sharing across patients was less clear than in mice, possibly HLA-related.

Regarding this clone: The antigen is not known.

RNA was extracted and reverse transcribed into cDNA as the sequencing template. TCRdb's copy holds only in-frame clones and misses some; the assay was immunoSEQ multiplex PCR. The sample lists over 200,000 clones, around 62% occurring once. This TCR came from a human donor with alopecia areata. This chain connects TRBV7-2 to TRBJ2-3, with 10 bases identical to TRBD2. The sequencing here drew on CD4+ T cells sorted from blood, taken at week 0. The CDR3, as DNA: TGTGCCAGCAGCGTGGGACTAGCGACTGATACGCAGTATTTT. As protein: CASSVGLATDTQYF.